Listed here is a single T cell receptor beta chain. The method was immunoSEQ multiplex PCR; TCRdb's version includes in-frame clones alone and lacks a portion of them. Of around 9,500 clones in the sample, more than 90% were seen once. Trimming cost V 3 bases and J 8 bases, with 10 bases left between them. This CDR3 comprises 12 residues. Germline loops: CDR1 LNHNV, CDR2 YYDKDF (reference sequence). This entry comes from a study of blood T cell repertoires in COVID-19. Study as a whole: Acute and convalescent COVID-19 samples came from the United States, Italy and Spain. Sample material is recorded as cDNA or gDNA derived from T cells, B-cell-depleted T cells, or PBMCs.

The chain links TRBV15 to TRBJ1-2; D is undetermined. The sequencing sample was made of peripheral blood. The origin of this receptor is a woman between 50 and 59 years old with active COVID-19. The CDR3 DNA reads TGTGCCACCAGCAGGGTCGCGGGGGGCTACACCTTC. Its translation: CATSRVAGGYTF.